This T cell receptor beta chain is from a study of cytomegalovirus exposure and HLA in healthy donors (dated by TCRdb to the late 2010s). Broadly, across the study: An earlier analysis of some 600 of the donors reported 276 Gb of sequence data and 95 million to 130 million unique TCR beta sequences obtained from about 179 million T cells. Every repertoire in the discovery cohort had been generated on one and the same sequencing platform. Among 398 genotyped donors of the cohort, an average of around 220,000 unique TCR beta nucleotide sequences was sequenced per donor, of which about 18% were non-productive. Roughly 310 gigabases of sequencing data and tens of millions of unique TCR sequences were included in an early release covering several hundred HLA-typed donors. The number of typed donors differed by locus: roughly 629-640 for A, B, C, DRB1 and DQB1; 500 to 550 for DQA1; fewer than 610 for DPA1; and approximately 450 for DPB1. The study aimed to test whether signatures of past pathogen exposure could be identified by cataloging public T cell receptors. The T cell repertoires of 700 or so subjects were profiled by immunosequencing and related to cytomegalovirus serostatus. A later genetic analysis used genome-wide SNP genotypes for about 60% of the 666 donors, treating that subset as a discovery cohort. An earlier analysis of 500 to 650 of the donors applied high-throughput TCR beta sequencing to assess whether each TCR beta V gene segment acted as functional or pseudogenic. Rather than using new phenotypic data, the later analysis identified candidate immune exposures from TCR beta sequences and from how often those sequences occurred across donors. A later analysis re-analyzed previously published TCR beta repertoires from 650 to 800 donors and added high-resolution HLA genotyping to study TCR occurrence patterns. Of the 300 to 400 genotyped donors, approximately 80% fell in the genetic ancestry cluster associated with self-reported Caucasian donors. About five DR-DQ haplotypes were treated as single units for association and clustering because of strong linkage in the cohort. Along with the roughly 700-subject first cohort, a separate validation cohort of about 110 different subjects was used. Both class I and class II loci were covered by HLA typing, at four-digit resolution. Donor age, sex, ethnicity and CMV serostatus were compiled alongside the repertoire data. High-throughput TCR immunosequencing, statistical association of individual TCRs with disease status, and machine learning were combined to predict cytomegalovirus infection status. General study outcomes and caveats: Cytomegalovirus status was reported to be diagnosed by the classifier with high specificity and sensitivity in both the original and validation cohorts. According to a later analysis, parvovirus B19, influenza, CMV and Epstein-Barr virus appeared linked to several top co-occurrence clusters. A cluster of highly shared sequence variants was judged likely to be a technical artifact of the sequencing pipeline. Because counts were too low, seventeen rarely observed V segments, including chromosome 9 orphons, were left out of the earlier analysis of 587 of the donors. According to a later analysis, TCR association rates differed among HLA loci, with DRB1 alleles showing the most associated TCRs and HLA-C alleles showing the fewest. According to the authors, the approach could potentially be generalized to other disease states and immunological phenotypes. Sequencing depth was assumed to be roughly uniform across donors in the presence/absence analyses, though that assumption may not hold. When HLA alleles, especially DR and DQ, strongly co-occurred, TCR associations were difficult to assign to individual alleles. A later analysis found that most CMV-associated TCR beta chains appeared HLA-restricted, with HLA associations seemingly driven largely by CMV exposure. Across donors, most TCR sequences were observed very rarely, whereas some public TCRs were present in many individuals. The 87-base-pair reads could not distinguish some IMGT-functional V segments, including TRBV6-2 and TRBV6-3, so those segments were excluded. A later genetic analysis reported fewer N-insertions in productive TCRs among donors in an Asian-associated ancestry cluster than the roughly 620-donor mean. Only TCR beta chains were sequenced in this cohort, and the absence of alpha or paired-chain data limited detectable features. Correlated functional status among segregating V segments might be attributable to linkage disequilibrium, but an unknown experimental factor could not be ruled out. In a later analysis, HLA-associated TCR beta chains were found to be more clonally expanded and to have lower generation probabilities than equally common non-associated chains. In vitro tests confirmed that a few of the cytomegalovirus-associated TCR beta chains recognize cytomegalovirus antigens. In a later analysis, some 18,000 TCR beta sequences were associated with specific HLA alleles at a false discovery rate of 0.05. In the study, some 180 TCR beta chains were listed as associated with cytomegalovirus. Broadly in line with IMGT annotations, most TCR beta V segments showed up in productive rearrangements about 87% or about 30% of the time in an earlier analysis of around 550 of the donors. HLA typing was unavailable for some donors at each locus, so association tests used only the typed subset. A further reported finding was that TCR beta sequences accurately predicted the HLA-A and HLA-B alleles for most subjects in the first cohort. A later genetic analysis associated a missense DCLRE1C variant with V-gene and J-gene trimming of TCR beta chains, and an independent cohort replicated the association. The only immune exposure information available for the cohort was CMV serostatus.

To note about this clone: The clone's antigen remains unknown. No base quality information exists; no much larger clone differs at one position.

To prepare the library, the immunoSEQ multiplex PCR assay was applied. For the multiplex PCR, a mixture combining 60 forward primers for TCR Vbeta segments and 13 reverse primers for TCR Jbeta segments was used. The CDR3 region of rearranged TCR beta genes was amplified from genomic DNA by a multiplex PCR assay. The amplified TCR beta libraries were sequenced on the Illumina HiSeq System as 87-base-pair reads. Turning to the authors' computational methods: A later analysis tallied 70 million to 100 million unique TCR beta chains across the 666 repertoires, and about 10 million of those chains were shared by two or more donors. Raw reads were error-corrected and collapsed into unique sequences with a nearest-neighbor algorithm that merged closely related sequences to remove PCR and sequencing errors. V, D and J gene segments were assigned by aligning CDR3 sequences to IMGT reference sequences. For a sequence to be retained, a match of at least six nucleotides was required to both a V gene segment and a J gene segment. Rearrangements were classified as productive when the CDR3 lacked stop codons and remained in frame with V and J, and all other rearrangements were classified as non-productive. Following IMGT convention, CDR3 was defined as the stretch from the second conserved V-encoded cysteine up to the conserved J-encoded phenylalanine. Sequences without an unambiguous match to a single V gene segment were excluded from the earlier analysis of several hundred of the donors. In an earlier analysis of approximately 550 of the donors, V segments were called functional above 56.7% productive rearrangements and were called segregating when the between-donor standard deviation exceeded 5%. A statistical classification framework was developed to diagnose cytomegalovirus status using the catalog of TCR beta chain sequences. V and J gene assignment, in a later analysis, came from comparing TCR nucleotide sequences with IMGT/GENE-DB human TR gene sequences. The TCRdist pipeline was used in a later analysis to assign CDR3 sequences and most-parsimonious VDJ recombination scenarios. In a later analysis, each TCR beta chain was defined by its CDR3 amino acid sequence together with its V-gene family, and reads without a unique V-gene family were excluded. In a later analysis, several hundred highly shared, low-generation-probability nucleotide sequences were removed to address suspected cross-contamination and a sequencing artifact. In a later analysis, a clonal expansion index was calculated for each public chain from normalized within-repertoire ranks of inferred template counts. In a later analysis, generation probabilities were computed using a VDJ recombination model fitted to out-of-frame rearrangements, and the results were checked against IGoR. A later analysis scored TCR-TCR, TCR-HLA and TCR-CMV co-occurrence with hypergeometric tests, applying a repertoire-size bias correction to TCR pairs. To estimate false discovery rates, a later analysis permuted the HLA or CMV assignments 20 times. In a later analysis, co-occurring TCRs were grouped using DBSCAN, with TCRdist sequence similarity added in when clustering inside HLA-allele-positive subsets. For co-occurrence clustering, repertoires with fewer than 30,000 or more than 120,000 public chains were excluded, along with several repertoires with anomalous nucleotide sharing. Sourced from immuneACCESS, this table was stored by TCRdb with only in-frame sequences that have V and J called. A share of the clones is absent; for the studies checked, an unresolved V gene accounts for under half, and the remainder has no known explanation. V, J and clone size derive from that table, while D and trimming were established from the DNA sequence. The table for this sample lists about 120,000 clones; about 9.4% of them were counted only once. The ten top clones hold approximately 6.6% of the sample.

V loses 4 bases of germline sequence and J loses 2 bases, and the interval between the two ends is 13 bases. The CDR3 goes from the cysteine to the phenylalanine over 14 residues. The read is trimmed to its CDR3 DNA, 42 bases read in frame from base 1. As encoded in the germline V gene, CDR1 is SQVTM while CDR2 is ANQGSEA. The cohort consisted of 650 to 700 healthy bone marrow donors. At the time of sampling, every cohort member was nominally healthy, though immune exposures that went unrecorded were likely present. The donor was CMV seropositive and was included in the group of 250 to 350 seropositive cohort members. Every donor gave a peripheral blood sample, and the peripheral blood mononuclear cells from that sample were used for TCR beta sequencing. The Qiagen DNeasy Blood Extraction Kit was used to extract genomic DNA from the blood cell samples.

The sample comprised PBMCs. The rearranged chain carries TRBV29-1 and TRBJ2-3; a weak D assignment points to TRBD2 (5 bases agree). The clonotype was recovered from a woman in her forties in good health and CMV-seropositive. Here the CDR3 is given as CSVVGGDLTDTQYF. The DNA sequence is TGCAGCGTTGTAGGAGGAGATCTCACAGATACGCAGTATTTT.